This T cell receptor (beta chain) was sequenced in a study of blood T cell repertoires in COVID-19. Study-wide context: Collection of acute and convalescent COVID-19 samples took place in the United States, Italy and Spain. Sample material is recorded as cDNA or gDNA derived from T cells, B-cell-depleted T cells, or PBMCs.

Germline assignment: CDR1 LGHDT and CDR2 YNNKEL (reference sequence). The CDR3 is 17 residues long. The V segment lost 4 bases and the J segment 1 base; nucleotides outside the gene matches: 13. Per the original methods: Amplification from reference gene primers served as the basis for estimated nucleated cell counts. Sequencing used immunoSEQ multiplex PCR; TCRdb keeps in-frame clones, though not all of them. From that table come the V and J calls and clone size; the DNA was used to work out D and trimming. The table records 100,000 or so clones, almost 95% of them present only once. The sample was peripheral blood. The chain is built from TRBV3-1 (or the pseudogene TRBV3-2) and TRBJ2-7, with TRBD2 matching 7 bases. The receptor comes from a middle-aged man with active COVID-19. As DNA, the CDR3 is TGTGCCAGCAGCCGATCCGGGACTACTAAAGGGTCCTACGAGCAGTACTTC. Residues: CASSRSGTTKGSYEQYF.